Described below is a single T cell receptor (beta chain) sequence and its context. This clonotype is medium-sized (0.01 to 0.1%). The clone's antigen remains unknown. The record has no base qualities; no much larger clone is one base away. Data came from an Illumina HiSeq 2000. TCR beta chain libraries were generated through multiplex PCR amplification. High-throughput sequencing was used to analyze the amplified TCR beta chain products. TCRdb applied fastp at Q25 and MiXCR to the public reads, then kept only in-frame beta chains. Every distinct CDR3 protein forms one entry, paired with its most common genes and DNA. The sample yields approximately 100,000 distinct CDR3 sequences; about 31% were counted once. The top ten constitute under 6% of the sample. This sample is part of a study of breast tumors, draining lymph nodes, adjacent tissues (dated by TCRdb to about 2016). Concerning the study at large: The study compared TCR beta repertoires across tumor, adjacent nontumor tissue and axillary lymph nodes from breast cancer patients. The study aimed to assess the relationships and possible T-cell exchange between tumor, surrounding tissue and draining lymph node repertoires in human breast cancer.

The axillary draining lymph nodes of breast cancer patients were the source of the lymph node samples. Paper-wide results and their limitations: The data were considered consistent with the idea that most tumor T cells come from the lymph node and then expand in tumor tissue. Tumor T-cell repertoires showed less diversity than lymph node repertoires and more diversity than nontumor tissue repertoires, and tumor T-cell repertoires showed preferential V and J gene usage. The conclusion that tumor T cells originate in lymph nodes was presented as consistent with a hypothesis rather than as directly demonstrated. Tumor and nontumor tissue repertoires were found to be significantly more similar in luminal-like than in basal-like breast cancer.

The sequence was obtained from a female donor with breast cancer. Some clones in this sample may be carry-over from other donors' samples. Sequences were obtained from axillary lymph node tissue.

The CDR3 loop reads CASRNSFYEQYF. The bases read TGTGCCAGTCGAAACAGTTTCTACGAGCAGTACTTC. The receptor chain draws on TRBV10-3 and TRBJ2-7; the D gene assignment is ambiguous. From the germline V gene, CDR1 is ENHRY and CDR2 is SYGVKD. The V and J ends are trimmed by 10 bases and 3 bases, leaving 13 bases between them. From its cysteine to its phenylalanine, the CDR3 spans 12 amino acids. Only CDR3 DNA is held: 36 bases, read in frame from base 1.